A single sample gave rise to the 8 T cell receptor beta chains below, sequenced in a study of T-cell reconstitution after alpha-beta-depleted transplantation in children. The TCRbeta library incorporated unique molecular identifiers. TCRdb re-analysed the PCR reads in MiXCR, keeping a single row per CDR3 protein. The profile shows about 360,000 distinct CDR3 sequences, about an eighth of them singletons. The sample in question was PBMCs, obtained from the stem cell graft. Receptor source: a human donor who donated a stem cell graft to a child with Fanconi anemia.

The CDR3 protein is CSVGAAAIPSYEQYF. CDR3 nucleotide sequence: TGCAGCGTTGGGGCGGCCGCGATACCCTCCTACGAGCAGTACTTC. The J gene is TRBJ2-7, the V gene TRBV29-1, with no clear D. This CDR3 has 15 amino acids. V was cut by 4 bases and J by 0 bases, with 16 bases left in between. CDR1 is SQVTM and CDR2 is ANQGSEA in the germline V gene.

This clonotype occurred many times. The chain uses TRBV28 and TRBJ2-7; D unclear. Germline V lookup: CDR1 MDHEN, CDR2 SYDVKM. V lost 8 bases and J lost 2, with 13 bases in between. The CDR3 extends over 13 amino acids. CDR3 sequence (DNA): TGTGCCAGCTCGACCGGGCCGACCTACGAGCAGTACGTC. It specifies CASSTGPTYEQYV.

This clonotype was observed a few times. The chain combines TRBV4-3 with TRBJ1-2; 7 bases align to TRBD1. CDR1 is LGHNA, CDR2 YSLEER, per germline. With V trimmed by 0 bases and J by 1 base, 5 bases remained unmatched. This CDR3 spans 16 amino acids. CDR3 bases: TGCGCCAGCAGCCAAGATACAGGGGAACTTAACTATGGCTACACCTTC. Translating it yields CASSQDTGELNYGYTF.

In DNA form, the CDR3 reads TGTGCCAGCTCACAATCTGGCAGAACTAACTATGGCTACACCTTC. This sequence encodes CASSQSGRTNYGYTF. The chain links TRBV18 to TRBJ1-2, with D hard to call. V shed 4 bases and J shed 0 bases, with 12 bases lying between them. Germline-derived CDR1 and CDR2 are KGHSH and LQKENI. The CDR3 spans 15 residues.

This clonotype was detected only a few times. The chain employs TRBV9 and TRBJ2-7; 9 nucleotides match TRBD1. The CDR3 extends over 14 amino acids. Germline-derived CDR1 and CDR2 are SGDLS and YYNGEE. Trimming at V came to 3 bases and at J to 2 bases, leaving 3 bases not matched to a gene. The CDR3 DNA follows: TGTGCCAGCAGCGCAAGGGACAGGGCCTACGAGCAGTACTTC. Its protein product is CASSARDRAYEQYF.

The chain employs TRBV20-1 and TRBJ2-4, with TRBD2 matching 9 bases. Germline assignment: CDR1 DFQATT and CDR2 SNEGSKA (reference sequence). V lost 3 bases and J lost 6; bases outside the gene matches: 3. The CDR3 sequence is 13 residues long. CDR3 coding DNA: TGCAGTGCTAGTAGCGGGGGCCCAAACATTCAGTACTTC. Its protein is CSASSGGPNIQYF.

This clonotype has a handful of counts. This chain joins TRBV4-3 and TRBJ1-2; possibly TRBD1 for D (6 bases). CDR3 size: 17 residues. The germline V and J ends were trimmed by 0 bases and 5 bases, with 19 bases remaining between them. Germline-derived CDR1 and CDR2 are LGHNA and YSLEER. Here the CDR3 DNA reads TGCGCCAGCAGCCAAGAGAGGAGGGGGGTAGGCTTTTATGGCTACACCTTC. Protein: CASSQERRGVGFYGYTF.

CDR3 DNA sequence: TGCGCCAGCAGCTTGGTCAGGGGGGAGTACAATGAGCAGTTCTTC. Amino acids: CASSLVRGEYNEQFF. J is TRBJ2-1 and V is TRBV5-1; tentatively, D is TRBD1 (7 bases). V dropped 0 bases and J dropped 4 bases, with 11 bases sitting between them. Germline V lookup: CDR1 SGHRS, CDR2 YFSETQ. The CDR3 is 15 residues long.